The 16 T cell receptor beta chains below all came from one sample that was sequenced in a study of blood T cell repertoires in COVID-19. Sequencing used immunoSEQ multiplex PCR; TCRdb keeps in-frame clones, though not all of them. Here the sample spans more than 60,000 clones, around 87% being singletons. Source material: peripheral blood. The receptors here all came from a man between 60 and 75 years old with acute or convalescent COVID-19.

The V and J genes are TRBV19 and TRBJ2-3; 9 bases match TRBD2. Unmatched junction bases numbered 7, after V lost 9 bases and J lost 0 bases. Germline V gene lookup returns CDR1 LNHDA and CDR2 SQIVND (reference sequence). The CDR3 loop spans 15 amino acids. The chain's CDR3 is CASSERGVSTDTQYF. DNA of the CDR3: TGTGCCAGCTCGGAGCGGGGGGTTAGCACAGATACGCAGTATTTT.

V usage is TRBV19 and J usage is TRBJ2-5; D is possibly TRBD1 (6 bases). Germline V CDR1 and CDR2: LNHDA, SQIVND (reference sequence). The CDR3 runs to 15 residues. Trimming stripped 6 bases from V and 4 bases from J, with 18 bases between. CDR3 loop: CASRPTGSEVETQYF. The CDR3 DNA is TGTGCCAGTAGACCTACAGGGAGCGAGGTAGAGACCCAGTACTTC. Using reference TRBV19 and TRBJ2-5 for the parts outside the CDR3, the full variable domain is DGGITQSPKYLFRKEGQNVTLSCEQNLNHDAMYWYRQDPGQGLRLIYYSQIVNDFQKGDIAEGYSVSREKKESFPLTVTSAQKNPTAFYLCASRPTGSEVETQYFGPGTRLLVL.

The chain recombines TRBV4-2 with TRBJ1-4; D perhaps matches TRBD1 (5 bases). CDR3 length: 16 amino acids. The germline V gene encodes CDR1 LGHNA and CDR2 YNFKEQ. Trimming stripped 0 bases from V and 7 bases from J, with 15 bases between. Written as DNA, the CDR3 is TGTGCCAGCAGCCAAGATGAAGGGGATCTGTTTGAAAAACTGTTTTTT. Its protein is CASSQDEGDLFEKLFF.

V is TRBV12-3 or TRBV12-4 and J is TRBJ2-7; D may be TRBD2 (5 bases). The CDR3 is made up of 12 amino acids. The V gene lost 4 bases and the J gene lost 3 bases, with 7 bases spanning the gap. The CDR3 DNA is TGTGCCAGCAGTTCGGGAATCTACGAGCAGTACTTC. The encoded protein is CASSSGIYEQYF.

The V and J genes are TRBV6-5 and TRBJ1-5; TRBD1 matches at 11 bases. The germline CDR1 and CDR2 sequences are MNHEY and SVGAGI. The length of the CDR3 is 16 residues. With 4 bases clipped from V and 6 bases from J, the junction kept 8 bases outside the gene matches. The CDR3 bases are TGTGCCAGCAGTTCCCTCGGACAGGGGGCGCGTCAGCCCCAGCATTTT. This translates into CASSSLGQGARQPQHF.

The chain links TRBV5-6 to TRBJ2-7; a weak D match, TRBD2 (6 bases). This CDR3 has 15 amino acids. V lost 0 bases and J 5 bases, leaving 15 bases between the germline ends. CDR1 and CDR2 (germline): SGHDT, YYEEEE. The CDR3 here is CASSLVRGWGDEQYF. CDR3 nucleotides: TGTGCCAGCAGCTTGGTGCGGGGTTGGGGTGACGAGCAGTACTTC.

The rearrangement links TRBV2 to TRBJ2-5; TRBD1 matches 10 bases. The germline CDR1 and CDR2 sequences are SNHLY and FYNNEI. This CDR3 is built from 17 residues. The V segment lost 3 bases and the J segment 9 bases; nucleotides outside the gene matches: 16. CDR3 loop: CASSDKAGTGAWLAQYF. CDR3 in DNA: TGTGCCAGCAGTGACAAGGCCGGGACAGGGGCCTGGTTGGCCCAGTACTTC.

CDR3 protein: CASSFRGGNQPQHF. The CDR3 region has the DNA TGTGCCAGTAGTTTCAGGGGTGGCAATCAGCCCCAGCATTTT. The chain has TRBV19 and TRBJ1-5, with D tentatively TRBD1 (6 bases). The CDR3 length is 14 residues. Trimming took 5 bases from V and 2 from J, leaving 10 bases between them. CDR1 is LNHDA, CDR2 SQIVND, per germline (reference sequence).

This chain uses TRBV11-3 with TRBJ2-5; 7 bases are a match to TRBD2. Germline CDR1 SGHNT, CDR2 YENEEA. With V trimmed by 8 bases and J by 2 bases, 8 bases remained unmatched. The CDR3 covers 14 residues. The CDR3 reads CASLRWGGQETQYF. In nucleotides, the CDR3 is TGTGCCAGCCTAAGGTGGGGAGGGCAAGAGACCCAGTACTTC.

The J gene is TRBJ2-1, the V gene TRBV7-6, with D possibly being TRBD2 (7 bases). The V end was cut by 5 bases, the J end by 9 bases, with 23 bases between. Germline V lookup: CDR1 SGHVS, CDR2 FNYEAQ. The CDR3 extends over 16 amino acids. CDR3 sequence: CASSTSGGRKWGEQFF. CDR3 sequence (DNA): TGTGCCAGCAGCACATCGGGGGGCCGAAAGTGGGGTGAGCAGTTCTTC. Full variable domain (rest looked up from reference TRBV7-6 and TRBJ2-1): GAGVSQSPRYKVTKRGQDVALRCDPISGHVSLYWYRQALGQGPEFLTYFNYEAQQDKSGLPNDRFSAERPEGSISTLTIQRTEQRDSAMYRCASSTSGGRKWGEQFFGPGTRLTVL.

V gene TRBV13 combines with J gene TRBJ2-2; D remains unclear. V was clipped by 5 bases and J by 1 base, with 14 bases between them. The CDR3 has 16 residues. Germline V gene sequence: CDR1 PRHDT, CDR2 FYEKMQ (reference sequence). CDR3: CASSDDRRENTGELFF. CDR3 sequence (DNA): TGTGCCAGCAGCGACGACCGGAGAGAGAACACCGGGGAGCTGTTTTTT.

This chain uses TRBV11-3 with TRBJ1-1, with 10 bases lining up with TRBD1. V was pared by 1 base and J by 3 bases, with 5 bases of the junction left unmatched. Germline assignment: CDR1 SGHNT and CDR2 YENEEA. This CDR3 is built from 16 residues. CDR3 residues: CASSLGQGARHTEAFF. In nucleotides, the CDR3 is TGTGCCAGCAGCTTAGGACAGGGGGCGCGTCACACTGAAGCTTTCTTT. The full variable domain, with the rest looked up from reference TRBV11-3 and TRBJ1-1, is EAGVVQSPRYKIIEKKQPVAFWCNPISGHNTLYWYLQNLGQGPELLIRYENEEAVDDSQLPKDRFSAERLKGVDSTLKIQPAELGDSAVYLCASSLGQGARHTEAFFGQGTRLTVV.

In DNA form, the CDR3 reads TGTGCCAGCAGTGACAGGGGGCGCGTGGATGGCTACACCTTC. Translating it yields CASSDRGRVDGYTF. The genes are TRBV6-1 and TRBJ1-2; 8 bases fit TRBD1. Germline CDR1 and CDR2: MNHNS and SASEGT. V was clipped by 3 bases and J by 6 bases; unmatched bases: 6. The CDR3 sequence is 14 residues long.

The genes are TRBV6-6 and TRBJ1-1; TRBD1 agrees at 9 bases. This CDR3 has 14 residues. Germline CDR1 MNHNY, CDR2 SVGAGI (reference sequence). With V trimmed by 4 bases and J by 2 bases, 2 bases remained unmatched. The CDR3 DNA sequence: TGTGCCAGCAGTTTGGGACAGGGAAACACTGAAGCTTTCTTT. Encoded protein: CASSLGQGNTEAFF.

The CDR3 coding sequence is TGTGCCAGCAGCCTACAGGGTAATACTGAAGCTTTCTTT. Amino acids: CASSLQGNTEAFF. This rearrangement joins TRBV5-5 to TRBJ1-1, with a weak D call TRBD1 (6 bases). The CDR3 contains 13 residues. The germline CDR1 and CDR2 sequences are SGHKS and YYEKEE (reference sequence). Trimming stripped 4 bases from V and 5 bases from J, with 12 bases between. Full variable domain (outside the CDR3, taken from reference TRBV5-5 and TRBJ1-1): DAGVTQSPTHLIKTRGQQVTLRCSPISGHKSVSWYQQVLGQGPQFIFQYYEKEERGRGNFPDRFSARQFPNYSSELNVNALLLGDSALYLCASSLQGNTEAFFGQGTRLTVV.

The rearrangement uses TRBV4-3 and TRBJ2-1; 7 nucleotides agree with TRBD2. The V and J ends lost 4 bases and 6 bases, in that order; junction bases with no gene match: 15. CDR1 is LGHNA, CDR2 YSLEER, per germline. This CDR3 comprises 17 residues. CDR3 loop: CASSLYAAGGGINEQFF. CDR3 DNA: TGCGCCAGCAGCCTCTACGCTGCCGGCGGGGGAATCAATGAGCAGTTCTTC.